The next 27 T cell receptor beta chains were all read from a single sample in a study of blood T cell repertoires in COVID-19. Sequencing was performed with immunoSEQ multiplex PCR; in TCRdb, only in-frame clones are kept and a portion is missing. This table holds tens of thousands of clones, over 70% found once. The sample taken for sequencing was peripheral blood. All receptors derive from a man aged 45-65 years with acute or convalescent COVID-19.

The chain employs TRBV30 and TRBJ1-2; D is ambiguous. V lost 4 bases, J lost 8 bases, and 17 bases lay in between. This CDR3 is built from 13 residues. Germline V CDR1 and CDR2: GTSNPN, SVGIG (reference sequence). The CDR3 loop is CAWKFARHLGYTF. The DNA for the CDR3 is TGTGCCTGGAAATTCGCGAGACACCTAGGCTACACCTTC.

This chain connects TRBV12-3 or TRBV12-4 to TRBJ2-1; 7 bases fit TRBD1. The CDR3 spans 11 residues. V gave up 7 bases and J gave up 13 bases; unmatched junction bases: 7. In nucleotides, the CDR3 is TGTGCCAGCACCCTCGGGACAGACCAGTTCTTC. Its protein is CASTLGTDQFF.

A single count supports this clone. The rearrangement joins TRBV6-6 to TRBJ2-3, with a possible D match to TRBD2 (6 bases). The CDR3 is made up of 19 amino acids. With 6 bases removed from V and 0 bases from J, the gap between germline ends came to 25 bases. Germline-derived CDR1 and CDR2 are MNHNY and SVGAGI (reference sequence). CDR3 in amino acids: CASSYMTFYSGFSTDTQYF. The CDR3 DNA follows: TGTGCCAGCAGCTACATGACCTTTTATAGCGGTTTTAGCACAGATACGCAGTATTTT.

V gene TRBV6-1 combines with J gene TRBJ1-1, with D possibly matching TRBD1 (5 bases). Trimming stripped 3 bases from V and 1 base from J, with 9 bases between. Per germline, CDR1 MNHNS and CDR2 SASEGT. The CDR3 runs to 14 residues. CDR3 sequence reads: CASSEIGQNTEAFF. CDR3 in DNA: TGTGCCAGCAGTGAGATTGGACAGAACACTGAAGCTTTCTTT.

V is TRBV2 and J is TRBJ2-7, with TRBD2 matching 10 bases. CDR3 size: 16 residues. CDR1 and CDR2 (germline): SNHLY, FYNNEI. V gave up 5 bases and J gave up 7 bases; unmatched junction bases: 14. The CDR3 nucleotides read TGTGCCAGCAGTCCTCGCTCTAGCGGGGGTGCGGGGGAGCAGTACTTC. Residues: CASSPRSSGGAGEQYF.

As DNA, the CDR3 is TGTGCCAGCAGCAACCGGGACAGAGATAATCAGCCCCAGCATTTT. Its protein product is CASSNRDRDNQPQHF. The genes are TRBV5-6 and TRBJ1-5, with TRBD1 identical over 7 bases. CDR1 and CDR2 (germline): SGHDT, YYEEEE. The CDR3 loop spans 15 amino acids. Trimming took 4 bases from V and 4 from J; bases not matched to a gene: 8.

The genes are TRBV4-3 and TRBJ2-2, with D possibly being TRBD2 (7 bases). The CDR3 is made up of 15 amino acids. The germline V gene has CDR1 LGHNA and CDR2 YSLEER. V was shortened by 4 bases and J by 0 bases, with 9 bases between the two germline ends. CDR3: CASSPGGANTGELFF. DNA for the CDR3: TGCGCCAGCAGCCCGGGGGGCGCGAACACCGGGGAGCTGTTTTTT.

The chain has TRBV6-1 and TRBJ1-4; 7 bases agree with TRBD1. Germline loops: CDR1 MNHNS, CDR2 SASEGT. V lost 2 bases and J lost 1; bases outside the gene matches: 7. The CDR3 is made up of 17 amino acids. CDR3 nucleotide sequence: TGTGCCAGCAGTGAATACCGGGACAGAAGAACTAATGAAAAACTGTTTTTT. Translation: CASSEYRDRRTNEKLFF.

The chain carries TRBV27 and TRBJ1-4; D gene unclear. The CDR3 totals 15 residues. Trimming shortened V by 5 bases and J by 5 bases, and 15 bases separated the two germline ends. The germline V gene encodes CDR1 MNHEY and CDR2 SMNVEV (reference sequence). The CDR3: CASSPPGSLNEKLFF. CDR3 DNA: TGTGCCAGCAGTCCCCCGGGGTCCTTAAATGAAAAACTGTTTTTT. Based on the CDR3 plus reference TRBV27 and TRBJ1-4, the full variable domain is EAQVTQNPRYLITVTGKKLTVTCSQNMNHEYMSWYRQDPGLGLRQIYYSMNVEVTDKGDVPEGYKVSRKEKRNFPLILESPSPNQTSLYFCASSPPGSLNEKLFFGSGTQLSVL.

The CDR3 is CAWSVTGGYEQYF. As DNA, the CDR3 is TGTGCCTGGAGTGTAACCGGGGGTTACGAGCAGTACTTC. The chain joins TRBV30 to TRBJ2-7; possible D gene TRBD2, 6 bases. This CDR3 has 13 amino acids. V shed 0 bases and J shed 4 bases, with 10 bases lying between them. In germline, CDR1 is GTSNPN, CDR2 SVGIG (reference sequence).

This clone was recorded once. The genes are TRBV5-4 and TRBJ2-5; D possibly corresponds to TRBD2 (6 bases). Germline lookup yields CDR1 SGHNT and CDR2 YYREEE (reference sequence). This CDR3 has 15 amino acids. Trimming took off 0 bases at V and 0 bases at J, with 9 bases between the two ends. The CDR3 DNA reads TGTGCCAGCAGCTTGGTGCGCGGGAACCAAGAGACCCAGTACTTC. It encodes CASSLVRGNQETQYF.

V and J are TRBV28 and TRBJ1-1; D is unresolved. The V and J ends lost 3 bases and 9 bases respectively, with 17 bases between them. The length of the CDR3 is 14 residues. The germline V gene encodes CDR1 MDHEN and CDR2 SYDVKM. CDR3 DNA: TGTGCCAGCAGTTTCCTCATTGGCGGCACCAAAGCTTTCTTT. Encoded protein: CASSFLIGGTKAFF.

This chain links TRBV27 with TRBJ1-1; tentatively, D is TRBD1 (6 bases). This CDR3 is built from 14 residues. Per germline, CDR1 MNHEY and CDR2 SMNVEV (reference sequence). V lost 6 bases and J lost 4, with 15 bases in between. The CDR3 sequence: CASSNRVRFTEAFF. The CDR3 DNA is TGTGCCAGCAGCAACAGGGTAAGGTTCACTGAAGCTTTCTTT.

J is TRBJ1-4 and V is TRBV21-1. TRBV21-1 is reported as a pseudogene. This CDR3 spans 15 amino acids. CDR3 DNA sequence: TGTGCCTTTCCCGGGGAGGGAAAAAGGGAAGAAAAACTGTTTTTT. This sequence encodes CAFPGEGKREEKLFF.

This clone has a single count. The rearrangement links TRBV2 to TRBJ2-5, with D possibly TRBD2 on 5 matching bases. The CDR3 extends over 13 amino acids. In germline, CDR1 is SNHLY, CDR2 FYNNEI. V lost 5 bases and J lost 5, with 12 bases in between. The CDR3 protein is CASSFLAGETQYF. The DNA for the CDR3 is TGTGCCAGCAGTTTTCTAGCTGGGGAGACCCAGTACTTC.

V usage is TRBV5-6 and J usage is TRBJ1-1; no reliable D call. CDR1 and CDR2 (germline): SGHDT, YYEEEE. Trimming shortened V by 2 bases and J by 1 base, and 6 bases separated the two germline ends. This CDR3 region has 13 residues. In DNA, the CDR3 is TGTGCCAGCAGCTTTTGGCAGAACACTGAAGCTTTCTTT. The encoded protein is CASSFWQNTEAFF.

The V call is TRBV11-3, the J call TRBJ1-4; a weak D match, TRBD1 (5 bases). This CDR3 is built from 17 residues. Germline V gene data show CDR1 as SGHNT and CDR2 as YENEEA. V lost 1 base, J lost 4 bases, and 16 bases lay in between. As DNA, the CDR3 is TGTGCCAGCAGCTTAGCCGATTTGCAGGGCCTTAATGAAAAACTGTTTTTT. Amino acid sequence: CASSLADLQGLNEKLFF. Complete variable domain (other parts from reference TRBV11-3 and TRBJ1-4): EAGVVQSPRYKIIEKKQPVAFWCNPISGHNTLYWYLQNLGQGPELLIRYENEEAVDDSQLPKDRFSAERLKGVDSTLKIQPAELGDSAVYLCASSLADLQGLNEKLFFGSGTQLSVL.

The J gene is TRBJ1-3, the V gene TRBV18, with TRBD1 identical over 7 bases. With V trimmed by 3 bases and J by 0 bases, 2 bases remained unmatched. Germline V gene lookup returns CDR1 KGHSH and CDR2 LQKENI. The CDR3 contains 15 residues. The DNA for the CDR3 is TGTGCCAGCTCACCCCAGGGGGGCTCTGGAAACACCATATATTTT. Protein product: CASSPQGGSGNTIYF.

The V gene is TRBV28, the J gene TRBJ2-1; 7 nucleotides agree with TRBD1. V trimming: 1 base; J trimming: 12 bases; junction bases outside the gene matches: 9. This CDR3 contains 14 residues. Looked up from germline, CDR1 is MDHEN and CDR2 is SYDVKM. This CDR3 is CASSLFGTEVRQFF. The CDR3, as DNA: TGTGCCAGCAGTTTATTTGGGACAGAAGTCCGGCAGTTCTTC. The whole variable domain, filled in from reference TRBV28 and TRBJ2-1, reads DVKVTQSSRYLVKRTGEKVFLECVQDMDHENMFWYRQDPGLGLRLIYFSYDVKMKEKGDIPEGYSVSREKKERFSLILESASTNQTSMYLCASSLFGTEVRQFFGPGTRLTVL.

This chain links TRBV5-1 with TRBJ2-6, with a weak D call TRBD1 (6 bases). Trimming cost V 9 bases and J 2 bases, with 15 bases left between them. Germline-derived CDR1 and CDR2 are SGHRS and YFSETQ. The CDR3 sequence is 15 residues long. CDR3 protein: CATGQSGPGANVLTF. The CDR3 coding sequence is TGCGCCACCGGACAGTCGGGACCTGGGGCCAACGTCCTGACTTTC. Combining the CDR3 with reference TRBV5-1 and TRBJ2-6 gives the whole variable domain KAGVTQTPRYLIKTRGQQVTLSCSPISGHRSVSWYQQTPGQGLQFLFEYFSETQRNKGNFPGRFSGRQFSNSRSEMNVSTLELGDSALYLCATGQSGPGANVLTFGAGSRLTVL.

The chain uses TRBV25-1 and TRBJ1-2, with a possible D match to TRBD1 (5 bases). The V and J ends lost 5 bases and 8 bases respectively, with 15 bases between them. Germline V gives CDR1 MGHDK, CDR2 SYGVNS. The CDR3 consists of 13 residues. CDR3 in amino acids: CASSPNGGEGYTF. CDR3 nucleotide sequence: TGTGCCAGCAGTCCGAATGGGGGGGAGGGCTACACCTTC.

This clone has only one observation. The chain is built from TRBV5-6 and TRBJ2-7; 8 bases are a match to TRBD1. With 0 bases clipped from V and 5 bases from J, the junction kept 7 bases outside the gene matches. The germline V gene encodes CDR1 SGHDT and CDR2 YYEEEE. This CDR3 has 15 amino acids. The CDR3 coding sequence is TGTGCCAGCAGCTTGGTAGTGACAGGGGAGAACGAGCAGTACTTC. Translated, it gives CASSLVVTGENEQYF.

This sequence joins TRBV7-8 and TRBJ2-1; TRBD1 aligns across 7 bases. The CDR3 consists of 17 residues. V lost 3 bases and J lost 0; bases outside the gene matches: 8. Germline CDR1 and CDR2: SGHVS and FQNEAQ. In DNA, the CDR3 is TGTGCCAGCAGCTTGCGCGAGGCAGGGGGCTCCTACAATGAGCAGTTCTTC. It is translated as CASSLREAGGSYNEQFF.

The V call is TRBV18, the J call TRBJ1-4; D gene ambiguous. The CDR3 is made up of 17 amino acids. V was shortened by 4 bases and J by 2 bases, with 17 bases between the two germline ends. The V gene's germline CDR1 is KGHSH and CDR2 LQKENI. CDR3 protein: CASSQREVVATNEKLFF. The CDR3 DNA follows: TGTGCCAGCTCACAGAGGGAAGTAGTGGCGACTAATGAAAAACTGTTTTTT.

The genes are TRBV29-1 and TRBJ2-7; D unclear. The CDR3 totals 12 residues. Germline CDR1 SQVTM, CDR2 ANQGSEA. V lost 5 bases to trimming and J lost 0 bases, with 8 bases between them. CDR3 sequence reads: CSVRSGSYEQYF. The CDR3 DNA is TGCAGCGTTCGGTCGGGCTCCTACGAGCAGTACTTC.

V is TRBV5-1 and J is TRBJ1-6; maybe TRBD1 (6 bases). V lost 5 bases, J lost 10 bases, and 16 bases lay in between. The CDR3 consists of 14 residues. Looked up from germline, CDR1 is SGHRS and CDR2 is YFSETQ. DNA of the CDR3: TGCGCCAGCAGAAAAGACAGGAACGCGTCACCCCTCCACTTT. Protein product: CASRKDRNASPLHF.

The V and J genes are TRBV20-1 and TRBJ2-5; TRBD2 aligns across 9 bases. V lost 3 bases, J lost 0 bases, and 2 bases stayed unmatched. The length of the CDR3 is 14 residues. Germline V gives CDR1 DFQATT, CDR2 SNEGSKA (reference sequence). CDR3 loop: CSASASGNQETQYF. CDR3 bases: TGCAGTGCTAGTGCTAGCGGGAACCAAGAGACCCAGTACTTC.